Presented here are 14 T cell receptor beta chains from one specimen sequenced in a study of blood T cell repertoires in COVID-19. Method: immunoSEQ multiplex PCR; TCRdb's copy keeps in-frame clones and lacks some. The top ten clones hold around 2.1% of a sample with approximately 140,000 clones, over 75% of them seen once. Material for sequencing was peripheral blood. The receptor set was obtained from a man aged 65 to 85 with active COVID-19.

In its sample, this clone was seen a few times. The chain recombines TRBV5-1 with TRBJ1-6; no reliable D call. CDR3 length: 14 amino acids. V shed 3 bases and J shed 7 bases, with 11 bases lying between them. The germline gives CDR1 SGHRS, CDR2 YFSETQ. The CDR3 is CASSSGSRNSPLHF. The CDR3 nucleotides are TGCGCCAGCAGCTCGGGTAGCAGAAATTCACCCCTCCACTTT.

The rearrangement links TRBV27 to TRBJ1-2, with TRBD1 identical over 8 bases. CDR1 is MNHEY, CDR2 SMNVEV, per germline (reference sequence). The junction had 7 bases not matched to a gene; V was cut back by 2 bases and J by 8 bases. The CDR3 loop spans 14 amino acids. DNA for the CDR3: TGTGCCAGCAGTTTAAGCCAGGGGGCTGAGGGCTACACCTTC. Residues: CASSLSQGAEGYTF.

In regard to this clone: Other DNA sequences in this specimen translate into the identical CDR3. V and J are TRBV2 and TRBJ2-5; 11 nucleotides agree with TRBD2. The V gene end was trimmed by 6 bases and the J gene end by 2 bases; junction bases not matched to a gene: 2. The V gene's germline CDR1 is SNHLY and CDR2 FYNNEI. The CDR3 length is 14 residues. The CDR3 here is CASSGTSGQETQYF. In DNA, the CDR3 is TGTGCCAGCAGCGGGACTAGCGGTCAAGAGACCCAGTACTTC.

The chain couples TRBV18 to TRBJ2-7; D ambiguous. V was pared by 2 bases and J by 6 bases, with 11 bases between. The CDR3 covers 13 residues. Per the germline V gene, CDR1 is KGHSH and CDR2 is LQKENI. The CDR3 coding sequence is TGTGCCAGCTCACCAAGTCTAGAGCGCGAGCAGTACTTC. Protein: CASSPSLEREQYF.

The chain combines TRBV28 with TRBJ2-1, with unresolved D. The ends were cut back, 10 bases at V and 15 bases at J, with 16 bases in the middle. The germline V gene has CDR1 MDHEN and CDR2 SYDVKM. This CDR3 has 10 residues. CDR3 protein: CATKTPWRFF. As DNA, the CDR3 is TGTGCCACCAAGACTCCCTGGCGGTTCTTC.

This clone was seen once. The CDR3 region is CASSEGPQNTGELFF. CDR3 DNA: TGTGCCAGCAGTGAGGGGCCGCAGAACACCGGGGAGCTGTTTTTT. The rearrangement uses TRBV2 and TRBJ2-2; a weak D match, TRBD1 (5 bases). CDR1 is SNHLY and CDR2 is FYNNEI in the germline V gene. The CDR3 runs to 15 residues. V shed 3 bases and J shed 1 base, with 9 bases lying between them. The full variable domain, its missing parts supplied by reference TRBV2 and TRBJ2-2, is EPEVTQTPSHQVTQMGQEVILRCVPISNHLYFYWYRQILGQKVEFLVSFYNNEISEKSEIFDDQFSVERPDGSNFTLKIRSTKLEDSAMYFCASSEGPQNTGELFFGEGSRLTVL.

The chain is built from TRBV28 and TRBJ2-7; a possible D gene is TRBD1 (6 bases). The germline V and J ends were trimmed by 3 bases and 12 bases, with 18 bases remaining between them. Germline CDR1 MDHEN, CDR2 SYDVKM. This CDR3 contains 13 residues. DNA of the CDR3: TGTGCCAGCAGTTTCGGGGACAAGGGACCGGGGTACTTC. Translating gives CASSFGDKGPGYF.

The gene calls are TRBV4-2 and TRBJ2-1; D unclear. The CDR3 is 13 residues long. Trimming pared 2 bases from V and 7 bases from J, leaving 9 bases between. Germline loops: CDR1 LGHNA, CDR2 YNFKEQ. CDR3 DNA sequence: TGTGCCAGCAGCCAAACGACTGATAATGAGCAGTTCTTC. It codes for CASSQTTDNEQFF.

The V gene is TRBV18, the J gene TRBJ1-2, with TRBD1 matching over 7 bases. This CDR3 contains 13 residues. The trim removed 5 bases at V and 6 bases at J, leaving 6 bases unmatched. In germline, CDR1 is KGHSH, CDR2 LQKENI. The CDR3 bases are TGTGCCAGCTCAGTCCCAGGGGGAGATGGCTACACCTTC. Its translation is CASSVPGGDGYTF.

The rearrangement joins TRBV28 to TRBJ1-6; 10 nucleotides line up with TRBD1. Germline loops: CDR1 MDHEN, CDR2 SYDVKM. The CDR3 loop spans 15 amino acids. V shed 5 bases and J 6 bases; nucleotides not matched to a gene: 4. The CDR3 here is CASSPRDRGNSPLHF. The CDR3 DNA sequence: TGTGCCAGCAGTCCGCGGGACAGGGGTAATTCACCCCTCCACTTT. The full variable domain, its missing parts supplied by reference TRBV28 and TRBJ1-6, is DVKVTQSSRYLVKRTGEKVFLECVQDMDHENMFWYRQDPGLGLRLIYFSYDVKMKEKGDIPEGYSVSREKKERFSLILESASTNQTSMYLCASSPRDRGNSPLHFGNGTRLTVT.

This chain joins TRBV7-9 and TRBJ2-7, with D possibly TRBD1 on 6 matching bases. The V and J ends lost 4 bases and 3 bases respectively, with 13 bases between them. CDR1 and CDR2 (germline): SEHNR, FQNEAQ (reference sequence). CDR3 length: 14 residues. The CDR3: CASSSYLDSYEQYF. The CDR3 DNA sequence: TGTGCCAGCAGCTCCTACCTGGACAGCTACGAGCAGTACTTC.

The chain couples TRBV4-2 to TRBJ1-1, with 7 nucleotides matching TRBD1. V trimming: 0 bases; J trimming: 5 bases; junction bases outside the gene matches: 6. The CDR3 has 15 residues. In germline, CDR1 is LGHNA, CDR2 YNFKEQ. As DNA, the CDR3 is TGTGCCAGCAGCCAAGAAGGGGGACAGATAACTGAAGCTTTCTTT. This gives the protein CASSQEGGQITEAFF.

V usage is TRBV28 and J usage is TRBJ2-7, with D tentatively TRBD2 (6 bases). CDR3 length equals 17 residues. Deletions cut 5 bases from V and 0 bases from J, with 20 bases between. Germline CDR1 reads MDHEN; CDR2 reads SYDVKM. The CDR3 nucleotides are TGTGCCAGCAGTCTCCTACTAGCTGAAGCGAGCTCCTACGAGCAGTACTTC. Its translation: CASSLLLAEASSYEQYF.

The CDR3 spells CATSETGVTYGYTF. CDR3 nucleotide sequence: TGTGCCACCAGTGAGACAGGGGTCACCTATGGCTACACCTTC. This chain links TRBV24-1 with TRBJ1-2; TRBD1 agrees at 8 bases. This CDR3 has 14 residues. Unmatched junction bases numbered 4, after V lost 4 bases and J lost 4 bases. The germline V gene encodes CDR1 KGHDR and CDR2 SFDVKD.